A selection of T cell receptor beta chains follows, all from one sample in a study of blood T cell repertoires in COVID-19. Sequenced by immunoSEQ multiplex PCR; TCRdb stores in-frame clones only, minus some. The sample consists of 180,000 or so clones, about three quarters of them appearing once. Material: peripheral blood. Receptor source: a woman over 75 with COVID-19, enrolled during active disease. Each CDR3 is given with its conserved first and last residue. D genes are given only for firm matches. Where a row states a size, it is once, few, many or the class of an expanded clone; other rows omit it.

j_call,cdr3_length,d_call,v_call,clone_size,cdr3_aa,cdr3_nt
TRBJ2-1,13,TRBD1,TRBV29-1,NA,CSGGQGSYNEQFF,TGCAGCGGTGGACAGGGTTCCTACAATGAGCAGTTCTTC
TRBJ1-1,14,NA,TRBV18,NA,CASSPGGQDTEAFF,TGTGCCAGCTCACCGGGGGGGCAGGACACTGAAGCTTTCTTT
TRBJ1-4,13,NA,TRBV12-3/TRBV12-4,once,CASSLSRVEKLFF,TGTGCCAGCAGTTTATCTCGAGTGGAAAAACTGTTTTTT
TRBJ1-1,15,NA,TRBV5-1,NA,CASSFSRGGITEAFF,TGCGCCAGCAGCTTTTCCCGTGGGGGGATCACTGAAGCTTTCTTT
TRBJ1-1,13,NA,TRBV18,few,CASSPHKNTEAFF,TGTGCCAGCTCACCACATAAGAACACTGAAGCTTTCTTT
TRBJ1-1,16,NA,TRBV7-9,NA,CASSLVHAGVSTEAFF,TGTGCCAGCAGCTTAGTGCATGCGGGGGTGAGCACTGAAGCTTTCTTT
TRBJ1-1,14,NA,TRBV5-4,NA,CASSYPFSSTEAFF,TGTGCCAGCAGCTATCCCTTCTCGAGCACTGAAGCTTTCTTT
TRBJ2-2,18,TRBD2,TRBV27,NA,CASRVGTSGPEYTGELFF,TGTGCCAGCAGGGTAGGGACTAGCGGACCGGAGTACACCGGGGAGCTGTTTTTT
TRBJ1-1,12,NA,TRBV20-1,NA,CSASYPGAEAFF,TGCAGTGCTAGTTATCCAGGGGCGGAAGCTTTCTTT
TRBJ2-7,12,TRBD1,TRBV10-3,NA,CAISEGTVEQYF,TGTGCCATCAGTGAGGGGACAGTCGAGCAGTACTTC
TRBJ2-3,18,NA,TRBV7-8,NA,CASSLAPYIVGTRDTQYF,TGTGCCAGCAGCTTAGCCCCTTATATAGTGGGCACACGAGATACGCAGTATTTT
TRBJ1-3,17,NA,TRBV16,NA,CASSQLTAPYSGNTIYF,TGTGCCAGCAGCCAATTGACTGCCCCCTACTCTGGAAACACCATATATTTT
TRBJ1-2,13,NA,TRBV12-3/TRBV12-4,NA,CASSQTMLYGYTF,TGTGCCAGCAGTCAGACAATGCTCTATGGCTACACCTTC
TRBJ2-7,17,TRBD1,TRBV7-6,few,CASSLLTLRQGNYEQYF,TGTGCCAGCAGCTTGCTTACACTTCGACAGGGAAACTACGAGCAGTACTTC
TRBJ2-5,16,NA,TRBV10-3,NA,CAISAARGGERETQYF,TGTGCCATCAGCGCCGCCAGGGGTGGGGAAAGAGAGACCCAGTACTTC
TRBJ1-2,14,NA,TRBV5-1,NA,CASSLQGTFYGYTF,TGCGCCAGCAGCTTGCAGGGAACTTTCTATGGCTACACCTTC
TRBJ2-1,14,TRBD1,TRBV4-3,NA,CASSQARQGNEQFF,TGCGCCAGCAGCCAAGCCCGACAGGGCAATGAGCAGTTCTTC
TRBJ2-3,14,NA,TRBV5-4,NA,CASSLDGPTDTQYF,TGTGCCAGCAGCTTGGACGGTCCCACAGATACGCAGTATTTT
TRBJ2-1,14,TRBD2,TRBV5-1,NA,CASSWTSGGVEQFF,TGCGCCAGCAGCTGGACTAGTGGTGGGGTTGAGCAGTTCTTC
TRBJ2-7,13,TRBD1,TRBV27,NA,CASSLRDSYEQYF,TGTGCCAGCAGTTTAAGGGACAGCTACGAGCAGTACTTC
TRBJ2-2,12,NA,TRBV11-2,NA,CASSLNTGELFF,TGTGCCAGCAGCCTTAACACCGGGGAGCTGTTTTTT
TRBJ2-7,13,TRBD1,TRBV29-1,NA,CSAQGPFSYEQYF,TGCAGCGCACAGGGGCCCTTCTCCTACGAGCAGTACTTC
TRBJ2-7,14,TRBD1,TRBV27,few,CASSLSPYRGEQYF,TGTGCCAGCAGTTTATCCCCTTACAGGGGCGAGCAGTACTTC
TRBJ2-5,15,NA,TRBV10-3,NA,CAISESPRGTLAQYF,TGTGCCATCAGTGAGTCCCCGCGGGGAACCCTGGCCCAGTACTTC
TRBJ1-1,15,NA,TRBV5-1,NA,CASSPVGGTNTEAFF,TGCGCCAGCAGCCCGGTGGGGGGAACGAACACTGAAGCTTTCTTT
TRBJ2-5,17,TRBD2,TRBV24-1,NA,CATSDFKGSGARETQYF,TGTGCCACCAGTGATTTCAAAGGTAGCGGGGCCCGAGAGACCCAGTACTTC
TRBJ2-3,11,NA,TRBV6-5,few,CASRTGNTQYF,TGTGCCAGCAGGACGGGTAATACGCAGTATTTT
TRBJ2-5,13,NA,TRBV2,NA,CASTPDRQETQYF,TGTGCCAGCACCCCGGACAGACAAGAGACCCAGTACTTC
TRBJ2-7,15,TRBD1,TRBV6-2/TRBV6-3,NA,CASSYSGQVGYEQYF,TGTGCCAGCAGTTACTCGGGACAGGTCGGCTACGAGCAGTACTTC
TRBJ1-2,14,NA,TRBV6-4,NA,CASSVDKGSYGYTF,TGTGCCAGCAGTGTGGACAAGGGATCCTATGGCTACACCTTC
TRBJ2-5,17,TRBD2,TRBV9,NA,CASSVGTSGGHQETQYF,TGTGCCAGCAGCGTTGGGACTAGCGGGGGCCACCAAGAGACCCAGTACTTC
TRBJ1-4,11,NA,TRBV20-1,NA,CSVPRTGKLFF,TGCAGTGTCCCCAGAACAGGGAAACTGTTTTTT
TRBJ2-1,11,NA,TRBV29-1,NA,CSVVVVGEQFF,TGCAGCGTCGTTGTAGTTGGTGAGCAGTTCTTC
TRBJ2-7,16,NA,TRBV4-1,NA,CASSQDGRFSSYEQYF,TGCGCCAGCAGCCAAGATGGCAGGTTCAGCTCCTACGAGCAGTACTTC
TRBJ2-7,14,TRBD2,TRBV15,NA,CATSRGLATYEQYF,TGTGCCACCAGCAGAGGACTAGCTACCTACGAGCAGTACTTC
TRBJ1-2,13,TRBD1,TRBV30,NA,CAWSVGQGYGYTF,TGTGCCTGGAGTGTAGGACAGGGCTATGGCTACACCTTC
TRBJ2-2,13,NA,TRBV2,NA,CASSDLRTGELFF,TGTGCCAGCAGTGATCTGCGGACCGGGGAGCTGTTTTTT
TRBJ1-3,17,TRBD1,TRBV28,NA,CASGSMGQGRSGNTIYF,TGTGCCAGCGGTTCAATGGGACAGGGTCGCTCTGGAAACACCATATATTTT
TRBJ1-2,11,NA,TRBV29-1,NA,CSASSNYGYTF,TGCAGCGCATCCTCTAACTATGGCTACACCTTC
TRBJ2-3,14,NA,TRBV27,once,CASAGLAMGDTQYF,TGTGCCAGTGCGGGGCTAGCCATGGGAGATACGCAGTATTTT
TRBJ2-5,14,NA,TRBV2,NA,CASSDPRARETQYF,TGTGCCAGCAGTGACCCCAGGGCCCGGGAGACCCAGTACTTC